Listed below are T cell receptor beta chains from one sample, sequenced in a study of T cell responses to AZD1222 COVID-19 vaccine. Produced via immunoSEQ multiplex PCR; TCRdb's table is partial and in-frame only. The sample yields 100,000 to 120,000 clones, about four fifths seen once. This specimen consisted of peripheral blood, obtained on day 0 of AZD1222 vaccination. The receptors were gathered from an adult in good health. CDR3s include the opening cysteine and the closing phenylalanine or tryptophan. A D gene is named only where the DNA matches it firmly. Some rows have no size entry. The others give once, few or many, or a class for an expanded clone.

TRBV2	TRBJ2-3	.	15	TRBD1	CASSPGQGRADTQYF	TGTGCCAGCAGCCCGGGACAGGGGAGGGCAGATACGCAGTATTTT
TRBV19	TRBJ2-7	.	15	.	CASSIGGGTGYEQYF	TGTGCCAGTAGTATAGGAGGGGGGACTGGCTACGAGCAGTACTTC
TRBV7-9	TRBJ1-5	once	15	.	CASSVGQRGPQPQHF	TGTGCCAGCAGCGTGGGACAACGGGGTCCTCAGCCCCAGCATTTT
TRBV2	TRBJ1-1	.	15	TRBD1	CASTDRTMLDTEAFF	TGTGCCAGCACGGACAGGACTATGTTGGACACTGAAGCTTTCTTT
TRBV5-1	TRBJ1-2	.	13	TRBD1	CASSTEGANGYTF	TGCGCCAGCAGCACCGAGGGGGCAAATGGCTACACCTTC
TRBV5-6	TRBJ1-1	few	17	.	CASSLMGRPLGNTEAFF	TGTGCCAGCAGCTTGATGGGACGTCCTTTGGGGAACACTGAAGCTTTCTTT
TRBV6-5	TRBJ1-2	.	14	TRBD1	CASSRGRSSYGYTF	TGTGCCAGCAGTAGGGGGCGTAGTAGCTATGGCTACACCTTC
TRBV19	TRBJ2-3	.	16	.	CASRALSDLHPDTQYF	TGTGCCAGTAGGGCGCTATCGGACCTACACCCAGATACGCAGTATTTT
TRBV9	TRBJ2-5	.	14	TRBD2	CASSGSGFQETQYF	TGTGCCAGCAGCGGTAGCGGGTTTCAAGAGACCCAGTACTTC
TRBV5-6	TRBJ2-1	.	14	.	CASSLRRSYNEQFF	TGTGCCAGCAGCTTGCGCCGCTCCTACAATGAGCAGTTCTTC
TRBV5-1	TRBJ1-4	.	16	.	CASSTTGQGSNEKLFF	TGCGCCAGCAGCACTACTGGGCAGGGGTCGAATGAAAAACTGTTTTTT
TRBV7-6	TRBJ2-2	.	19	TRBD2	CASSLVVSGRDLSAGELFF	TGTGCCAGCAGCTTAGTTGTTAGCGGGAGAGATTTGAGTGCCGGGGAGCTGTTTTTT